Listed here are 27 T cell receptor beta chains from one sample, sequenced in a study of T cells in Graves' hyperthyroidism and ophthalmopathy. Regions amplified from RNA transcripts were the TCR beta CDR3 regions. First-round RT-PCR of the TCR CDR3 relied on the HTBI primer set. Each CDR3 protein is one row after TCRdb ran MiXCR on the multiplex PCR reads. The table lists 300,000 to 450,000 distinct CDR3 sequences, roughly 14% of them singletons. The sample was blood. Receptors were obtained from a woman aged 18-29 years with Graves' hyperthyroidism that later progressed to Graves' ophthalmopathy.

This clonotype has a count of ten or more. The chain combines TRBV27 with TRBJ2-5; the match to TRBD2 covers 9 bases. Germline V gene lookup returns CDR1 MNHEY and CDR2 SMNVEV (reference sequence). The trim removed 5 bases at V and 2 bases at J, leaving 9 bases unmatched. This CDR3 region has 16 residues. The CDR3 nucleotides read TGTGCCAGCAGTGAAAGGATGCTAGCGGGACAAGAGACCCAGTACTTC. Protein product: CASSERMLAGQETQYF.

This clonotype was observed at least ten times. The J gene is TRBJ2-1, the V gene TRBV3-1; no reliable D call. Germline V gives CDR1 LGHDT, CDR2 YNNKEL (reference sequence). The CDR3 covers 16 residues. V was shortened by 0 bases and J by 0 bases, with 9 bases between the two germline ends. This CDR3 is CASSQDLFSSYNEQFF. CDR3 coding DNA: TGTGCCAGCAGCCAAGACCTCTTTAGCTCCTACAATGAGCAGTTCTTC.

A few counts support this clonotype. This sequence joins TRBV12-3 or TRBV12-4 and TRBJ1-2; D ambiguous. V gave up 6 bases and J gave up 14 bases, with 19 bases separating them. The CDR3 has 12 amino acids. The CDR3: CASRIGVSGVTF. Here the CDR3 DNA reads TGTGCCAGCAGGATCGGGGTGAGTGGAGTTACCTTC.

This clonotype was picked up many times. This chain connects TRBV2 to TRBJ1-1; D is undetermined. CDR3 length equals 13 residues. Trimming removed 3 bases from V and 11 bases from J, with 16 bases in between. The germline CDR1 and CDR2 sequences are SNHLY and FYNNEI. The CDR3 DNA reads TGTGCCAGCAGTGAGTTGGAACCTTCGGGGGCTTTCTTT. Translated, it gives CASSELEPSGAFF.

This clonotype occurred many times. This chain connects TRBV2 to TRBJ2-1; TRBD2 is a possible D gene (5 bases). V dropped 6 bases and J dropped 8 bases, with 11 bases sitting between them. Germline values: CDR1 SNHLY, CDR2 FYNNEI. The CDR3 totals 12 residues. The CDR3: CASRWTADEQFF. Written as DNA, the CDR3 is TGTGCCAGCAGATGGACTGCCGATGAGCAGTTCTTC. The whole variable domain, remainder taken from reference TRBV2 and TRBJ2-1, is EPEVTQTPSHQVTQMGQEVILRCVPISNHLYFYWYRQILGQKVEFLVSFYNNEISEKSEIFDDQFSVERPDGSNFTLKIRSTKLEDSAMYFCASRWTADEQFFGPGTRLTVL.

This clonotype was observed many times. The chain has TRBV18 and TRBJ1-2; D might be TRBD1 (5 bases). The V end lost 2 bases, the J end lost 0 bases, and 13 bases lay between the germline ends. The CDR3 has 16 residues. The germline V gene has CDR1 KGHSH and CDR2 LQKENI. The chain's CDR3 is CASSPGRVSPNYGYTF. As DNA, the CDR3 is TGTGCCAGCTCACCAGGCAGGGTATCCCCTAACTATGGCTACACCTTC.

Ten or more counts support this clonotype. CDR3 nucleotides: TGCAGTGCTCCCGACAAGGCCTACGAGCAGTACTTC. Its protein is CSAPDKAYEQYF. This rearrangement joins TRBV20-1 to TRBJ2-7; D not certain. The CDR3 is 12 residues long. Per the germline V gene, CDR1 is DFQATT and CDR2 is SNEGSKA (reference sequence). Trimming stripped 5 bases from V and 2 bases from J, with 10 bases between.

Many counts were recorded for this clonotype. The chain joins TRBV2 to TRBJ2-3, with 7 nucleotides matching TRBD2. Trimming at V came to 11 bases and at J to 0 bases, leaving 5 bases not matched to a gene. Per the germline V gene, CDR1 is SNHLY and CDR2 is FYNNEI. This CDR3 is built from 13 residues. Here the CDR3 DNA reads TGTGCCGGAGGACTAGGGAGCACAGATACGCAGTATTTT. It yields the protein CAGGLGSTDTQYF.

At least ten counts were recorded for this clonotype. The V call is TRBV2, the J call TRBJ2-3; 12 bases are shared with TRBD1. Germline V CDR1 and CDR2: SNHLY, FYNNEI. CDR3 length: 16 amino acids. Trimming took 1 base from V and 2 from J; bases not matched to a gene: 1. CDR3: CASSEGDRGPTDTQYF. The CDR3 nucleotides are TGTGCCAGCAGTGAAGGGGACAGGGGGCCCACAGATACGCAGTATTTT. The variable domain in full, completed from reference TRBV2 and TRBJ2-3, reads EPEVTQTPSHQVTQMGQEVILRCVPISNHLYFYWYRQILGQKVEFLVSFYNNEISEKSEIFDDQFSVERPDGSNFTLKIRSTKLEDSAMYFCASSEGDRGPTDTQYFGPGTRLTVL.

This clonotype was seen ten or more times. The chain links TRBV27 to TRBJ2-2; tentative D call: TRBD2 (5 bases). This CDR3 contains 16 residues. The V gene lost 4 bases and the J gene lost 1 base, with 13 bases spanning the gap. The germline V gene encodes CDR1 MNHEY and CDR2 SMNVEV (reference sequence). The CDR3 DNA sequence: TGTGCCAGCAGTTCCAACATAGCGCTGAACACCGGGGAGCTGTTTTTT. Residues: CASSSNIALNTGELFF.

Many counts were recorded for this clonotype. This chain uses TRBV20-1 with TRBJ1-5; D is undetermined. The CDR3 runs to 15 residues. Trimming removed 1 base at V and 2 bases at J, with 12 bases between. Germline V lookup: CDR1 DFQATT, CDR2 SNEGSKA (reference sequence). DNA of the CDR3: TGCAGTGCTAGAGCTCACTTGAGCGGCAATCAGCCCCAGCATTTT. Amino acid sequence: CSARAHLSGNQPQHF.

With regard to this clonotype: Being one base from a much bigger clone, this may be a read error. CDR3 in DNA: TGCAGCATCCTCAGGGGGCGGAACACTGAAGCTTTCTTT. Translated: CSILRGRNTEAFF. The V gene is TRBV29-1, the J gene TRBJ1-1; 8 bases align to TRBD1. Germline trimming cut 8 bases from V and 1 base from J; bases unmatched to any gene: 6. Germline V gives CDR1 SQVTM, CDR2 ANQGSEA. The CDR3 length is 13 residues.

Only a few counts were recorded for this clonotype. The J gene is TRBJ1-2, the V gene TRBV6-1, with TRBD1 matching over 8 bases. V lost 7 bases and J lost 4; bases outside the gene matches: 11. This CDR3 region has 15 residues. CDR1 MNHNS and CDR2 SASEGT come from the germline V gene. The CDR3 sequence is CASNLGQGLFYGYTF. The CDR3 region has the DNA TGTGCCAGCAATCTTGGACAGGGACTATTCTATGGCTACACCTTC.

The sample holds a few counts of this clonotype. The chain couples TRBV25-1 to TRBJ2-3, with 8 bases that match TRBD2. The junction had 9 bases not matched to a gene; V was cut back by 3 bases and J by 4 bases. Germline CDR1 and CDR2: MGHDK and SYGVNS. The CDR3 runs 16 residues. The CDR3 nucleotides read TGTGCCAGCAGTGACCCCGAGCGGGAGCCGGCAGATACGCAGTATTTT. It yields the protein CASSDPEREPADTQYF.

There are many counts of this clonotype. The V gene is TRBV3-1, the J gene TRBJ2-1; 13 nucleotides agree with TRBD2. V lost 0 bases to trimming and J lost 9 bases; unmatched junction nucleotides: 5. CDR3 length equals 16 residues. Per the germline V gene, CDR1 is LGHDT and CDR2 is YNNKEL (reference sequence). CDR3 sequence: CASSQDQLAGGGEQFF. The DNA of the CDR3 is TGTGCCAGCAGCCAAGATCAACTAGCGGGAGGGGGTGAGCAGTTCTTC.

As for this clonotype: Just one base apart from a much larger clone, this may be a read error. The genes are TRBV28 and TRBJ2-7; 14 nucleotides agree with TRBD2. CDR3 length: 17 amino acids. The junction had 10 bases not matched to a gene; V was cut back by 5 bases and J by 4 bases. In germline, CDR1 is MDHEN, CDR2 SYDVKM. The CDR3 protein is CASSPLGLAGEWYEQYF. CDR3 sequence (DNA): TGTGCCAGCAGTCCCTTGGGACTAGCGGGAGAGTGGTACGAGCAGTACTTC.

About this clonotype: One junction end does not reproduce the germline sequence, and a read error may be involved. This rearrangement joins TRBV11-3 to TRBJ2-5; 8 nucleotides agree with TRBD2. CDR3 length: 13 residues. The germline V gene has CDR1 SGHNT and CDR2 YENEEA. The CDR3 DNA reads as TGTGCCAGCAGTAGAGGAGCGGGAGAGACCCTGTACTTC. The encoded protein is CASSRGAGETLYF.

This clonotype appeared many times. V is TRBV4-1 and J is TRBJ1-1; 7 bases are a match to TRBD1. V dropped 4 bases and J dropped 4; count of bases not matched to a gene: 3. This CDR3 is built from 13 residues. Germline CDR1 and CDR2: MGHRA and YSYEKL. Written as DNA, the CDR3 is TGCGCCAGCAGCCGCTCAGGGGGCACTGAAGCTTTCTTT. It is translated as CASSRSGGTEAFF.

V gene TRBV7-9 combines with J gene TRBJ2-5, with TRBD2 matching over 11 bases. J lost 5 bases, V lost 6 bases, and 8 bases had no gene match. The CDR3 loop spans 15 amino acids. Germline CDR1 SEHNR, CDR2 FQNEAQ (reference sequence). The CDR3 reads CASRPTSGSGETQYF. The CDR3 DNA reads TGTGCCAGCAGGCCCACTAGCGGGAGTGGGGAGACCCAGTACTTC.

This clonotype was counted many times. The rearrangement uses TRBV7-8 and TRBJ2-5, with TRBD2 as a possible D gene (5 bases). Germline V lookup: CDR1 SGHVS, CDR2 FQNEAQ. The CDR3 extends over 17 amino acids. V lost 1 base and J lost 2, with 17 bases in between. This chain's CDR3 is CASSLDLLGAEQETQYF. For the CDR3, the DNA is TGTGCCAGCAGCTTAGACCTCTTGGGAGCGGAACAAGAGACCCAGTACTTC.

This clonotype has at least ten counts. This rearrangement joins TRBV27 to TRBJ1-5; 7 bases line up with TRBD1. The germline CDR1 and CDR2 sequences are MNHEY and SMNVEV (reference sequence). The CDR3 sequence is 15 residues long. Trimming removed 4 bases from V and 7 bases from J; junction bases left unmatched: 10. The CDR3 spells CASSSAKGAGQPQHF. The DNA for the CDR3 is TGTGCCAGCAGTTCGGCGAAGGGGGCCGGCCAGCCCCAGCATTTT.

This clonotype showed up many times. The chain joins TRBV27 to TRBJ2-1; 9 bases agree with TRBD1. Germline lookup yields CDR1 MNHEY and CDR2 SMNVEV (reference sequence). V shed 7 bases and J 3 bases; nucleotides not matched to a gene: 10. CDR3 length equals 16 residues. The CDR3, as DNA: TGTGCCAGCAATTCGTGGGGGACAGGGCACTACAATGAGCAGTTCTTC. As protein: CASNSWGTGHYNEQFF.

This clonotype was detected ten times or more. This chain connects TRBV6-1 to TRBJ2-3; D gene unclear. Germline CDR1 reads MNHNS; CDR2 reads SASEGT. The CDR3 has 14 amino acids. V dropped 6 bases and J dropped 2 bases, with 12 bases sitting between them. CDR3 sequence: CASRSWRATDTQYF. DNA of the CDR3: TGTGCCAGCAGGAGCTGGCGAGCCACAGATACGCAGTATTTT.

This clonotype was seen many times. The chain employs TRBV3-1 and TRBJ2-5, with 8 bases that match TRBD1. The CDR3 totals 15 residues. The germline gives CDR1 LGHDT, CDR2 YNNKEL (reference sequence). J gave up 6 bases and V 0 bases, and 6 bases lay outside the gene matches. The CDR3 DNA follows: TGTGCCAGCAGCCAAGAGACAGGGGATCCGAAGACCCAGTACTTC. As protein: CASSQETGDPKTQYF.

On this clonotype: Since a much larger clone is just one base distant, this may be a read error. CDR3 coding DNA: TGTGCCAGCAGTATATCCCTTGCGGCCTACGAGCAGTTCTTC. The encoded protein is CASSISLAAYEQFF. The V and J genes are TRBV27 and TRBJ2-1; D not certain. The CDR3 has 14 amino acids. Germline lookup yields CDR1 MNHEY and CDR2 SMNVEV (reference sequence).

This clonotype was found many times. The chain links TRBV28 to TRBJ2-6; no definite D call. The V gene lost 1 base and the J gene lost 1 base, with 8 bases spanning the gap. The CDR3 has 16 residues. CDR1 and CDR2 from the germline V gene are MDHEN and SYDVKM. The CDR3 spells CASSLLSVSGANVLTF. The CDR3 bases are TGTGCCAGCAGTTTATTATCAGTTTCTGGGGCCAACGTCCTGACTTTC. Full variable domain (remainder filled in from reference TRBV28 and TRBJ2-6): DVKVTQSSRYLVKRTGEKVFLECVQDMDHENMFWYRQDPGLGLRLIYFSYDVKMKEKGDIPEGYSVSREKKERFSLILESASTNQTSMYLCASSLLSVSGANVLTFGAGSRLTVL.

The J gene is TRBJ2-7, the V gene TRBV27; 11 nucleotides match TRBD2. V was pared by 2 bases and J by 4 bases, with 4 bases of the junction left unmatched. There are 15 residues in the CDR3. Germline CDR1 is MNHEY and CDR2 is SMNVEV (reference sequence). This CDR3 is CASSLKLAGEYEQYF. In DNA, the CDR3 is TGTGCCAGCAGTTTAAAACTAGCGGGAGAGTACGAGCAGTACTTC.